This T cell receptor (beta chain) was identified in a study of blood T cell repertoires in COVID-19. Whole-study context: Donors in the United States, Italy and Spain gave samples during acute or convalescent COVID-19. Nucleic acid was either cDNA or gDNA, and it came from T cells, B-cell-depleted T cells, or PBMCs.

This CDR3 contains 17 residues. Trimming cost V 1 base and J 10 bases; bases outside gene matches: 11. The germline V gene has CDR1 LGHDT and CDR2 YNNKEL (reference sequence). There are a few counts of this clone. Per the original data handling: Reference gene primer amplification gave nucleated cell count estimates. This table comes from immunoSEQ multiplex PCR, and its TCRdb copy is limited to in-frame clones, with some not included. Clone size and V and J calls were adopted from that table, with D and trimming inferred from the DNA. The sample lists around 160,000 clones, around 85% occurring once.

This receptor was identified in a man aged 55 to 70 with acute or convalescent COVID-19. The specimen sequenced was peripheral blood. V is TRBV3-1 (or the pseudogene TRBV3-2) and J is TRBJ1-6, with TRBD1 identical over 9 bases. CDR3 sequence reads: CASSQVTGGRRGSPLHF. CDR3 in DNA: TGTGCCAGCAGCCAAGTAACAGGGGGCCGCCGAGGATCACCCCTCCACTTT.